What follows are 15 T cell receptor beta chains derived from one specimen sequenced in a study of T cell repertoires in cytomegalovirus infection. The antigens for these receptors are not known. TCRdb re-called the reads with MiXCR, one entry per CDR3 protein. The data show roughly 340,000 distinct CDR3 sequences, almost 30% seen once. The sequences come from cultured PBMCs, collected from culture after CMV antigen stimulation. These receptors were taken from a human donor in good health (CMV status not recorded). Some clones in this sample may be carry-over from other donors' samples.

This clonotype has only a few counts. The gene calls are TRBV29-1 and TRBJ1-1; D possibly corresponds to TRBD1 (6 bases). CDR3 length equals 13 residues. Germline V gives CDR1 SQVTM, CDR2 ANQGSEA. V shed 6 bases and J shed 3 bases, with 14 bases lying between them. CDR3 in amino acids: CSVSGAQYTEAFF. DNA for the CDR3: TGCAGCGTCTCAGGGGCGCAGTACACTGAAGCTTTCTTT.

This clonotype was detected only a few times. J is TRBJ2-5 and V is TRBV28, with 7 bases fitting TRBD2. The CDR3 extends over 15 amino acids. Germline V CDR1 and CDR2: MDHEN, SYDVKM. With 2 bases clipped from V and 4 bases from J, the junction kept 7 bases outside the gene matches. This CDR3 reads CASSLPRERGETQYF. In DNA form, the CDR3 reads TGTGCCAGCAGTTTACCGCGGGAGAGGGGAGAGACCCAGTACTTC. Supplemented by reference TRBV28 and TRBJ2-5, the full variable domain reads DVKVTQSSRYLVKRTGEKVFLECVQDMDHENMFWYRQDPGLGLRLIYFSYDVKMKEKGDIPEGYSVSREKKERFSLILESASTNQTSMYLCASSLPRERGETQYFGPGTRLLVL.

The V call is TRBV28, the J call TRBJ2-2; tentatively, D is TRBD1 (6 bases). From germline, CDR1 is MDHEN and CDR2 SYDVKM. There are 13 residues in the CDR3. V lost 7 bases and J lost 8, with 14 bases in between. The CDR3 here is CASIRTQGGELFF. The CDR3 DNA sequence: TGTGCCAGCATTCGTACACAGGGAGGGGAGCTGTTTTTT. The full variable domain, in which reference TRBV28 and TRBJ2-2 provide the parts outside the CDR3, is DVKVTQSSRYLVKRTGEKVFLECVQDMDHENMFWYRQDPGLGLRLIYFSYDVKMKEKGDIPEGYSVSREKKERFSLILESASTNQTSMYLCASIRTQGGELFFGEGSRLTVL.

This clonotype was seen many times. The chain couples TRBV12-3 or TRBV12-4 to TRBJ2-1, with D maybe TRBD1 (5 bases). Between the trimmed V and J ends, which lost 6 bases and 8 bases, there was a span of 17 bases. The CDR3 has 14 amino acids. The CDR3 is CASSYDSVRDEQFF. The CDR3 nucleotides are TGTGCCAGCAGCTATGACAGTGTTAGGGATGAGCAGTTCTTC.

This clonotype was counted at least ten times. The gene calls are TRBV7-2 and TRBJ2-7, with D unresolved. The CDR3 totals 12 residues. The V and J ends lost 2 bases and 6 bases respectively, with 8 bases between them. Germline values: CDR1 SGHTA, CDR2 FQGNSA. CDR3 residues: CASSLSTGEQYF. CDR3 nucleotides: TGTGCCAGCAGCTTATCCACGGGCGAGCAGTACTTC.

V usage is TRBV20-1 and J usage is TRBJ2-3; 12 positions match TRBD2. Per germline, CDR1 DFQATT and CDR2 SNEGSKA (reference sequence). The CDR3 consists of 17 residues. J lost 4 bases, V lost 4 bases, and 12 bases had no gene match. The CDR3 region has the DNA TGCAGTGCTACATCTAGCGGGAGGGCCCCGGTCGCAGATACGCAGTATTTT. It codes for CSATSSGRAPVADTQYF.

This clonotype has only a few counts. V is TRBV12-5 and J is TRBJ1-2; 7 positions agree with TRBD1. V was clipped by 0 bases and J by 6 bases; unmatched bases: 10. The germline CDR1 and CDR2 sequences are LGHNT and FRNRAP. The CDR3 covers 16 residues. The CDR3 spells CASGLVDRVLSDGYTF. CDR3 nucleotides: TGTGCTAGTGGTTTGGTCGACAGGGTCCTGTCCGATGGCTACACCTTC.

V gene TRBV3-1 combines with J gene TRBJ2-7; 13 bases match TRBD2. CDR1 is LGHDT, CDR2 YNNKEL, per germline (reference sequence). After removal of 1 base from V and 7 bases from J, the junction contained 13 bases not matched to a gene. The CDR3 is 18 residues long. DNA of the CDR3: TGTGCCAGCAGCCAAGCGACTAGCGGGGGGACTCGTTTATTGGAGCAGTACTTC. Its translation is CASSQATSGGTRLLEQYF.

V is TRBV19 and J is TRBJ2-3; 9 bases fit TRBD2. CDR1 and CDR2 from the germline V gene are LNHDA and SQIVND (reference sequence). The CDR3 spans 13 residues. V shed 9 bases, J shed 3 bases, and the junction held 4 bases outside the gene matches. CDR3 in DNA: TGTGCCAGCGAAACTAGCGGGACAGATACGCAGTATTTT. Its protein product is CASETSGTDTQYF.

The chain carries TRBV27 and TRBJ2-7; D might be TRBD1 (6 bases). V was clipped by 5 bases and J by 4 bases, with 24 bases between them. The CDR3 has 17 amino acids. Germline assignment: CDR1 MNHEY and CDR2 SMNVEV (reference sequence). This CDR3 reads CASSPSTWAGVNYEQYF. The CDR3 region has the DNA TGTGCCAGCAGTCCCTCTACTTGGGCAGGGGTTAATTACGAGCAGTACTTC.

The J gene is TRBJ1-1, the V gene TRBV18; D is perhaps TRBD1 (6 bases). The CDR3 is 15 amino acids. Germline V gene sequence: CDR1 KGHSH, CDR2 LQKENI. Trimming left V 0 bases short and J 4 bases short, with 12 bases between. This chain's CDR3 is CASSPPGGRVTEAFF. The DNA for the CDR3 is TGTGCCAGCTCACCACCGGGGGGGCGGGTCACTGAAGCTTTCTTT.

The J gene is TRBJ2-6, the V gene TRBV29-1; D not certain. The CDR3 sequence is 13 residues long. V was trimmed by 5 bases and J by 6 bases, leaving 11 bases between them. Germline V CDR1 and CDR2: SQVTM, ANQGSEA. The CDR3 region is CSVRQNMANVLTF. The CDR3 nucleotides read TGCAGCGTTCGACAAAATATGGCCAACGTCCTGACTTTC.

This clonotype was observed a few times. The chain combines TRBV2 with TRBJ2-3; D is possibly TRBD1 (6 bases). CDR3 length: 16 amino acids. Germline CDR1 is SNHLY and CDR2 is FYNNEI. Trimming removed 1 base at V and 4 bases at J, with 15 bases between. The CDR3 region has the DNA TGTGCCAGCAGTGAAGACTCAGGGGAAGGGGCAGATACGCAGTATTTT. This codes for CASSEDSGEGADTQYF.

J is TRBJ2-1 and V is TRBV12-5; TRBD2 aligns across 7 bases. The germline V gene encodes CDR1 LGHNT and CDR2 FRNRAP. V was clipped by 0 bases and J by 8 bases; unmatched bases: 10. The CDR3 consists of 16 residues. The CDR3 sequence: CASGLVPSGILHEQFF. CDR3 in DNA: TGTGCTAGTGGTTTGGTACCCAGCGGGATTTTGCATGAGCAGTTCTTC.

This clonotype was picked up a small number of times. The J gene is TRBJ1-5, the V gene TRBV24-1; unclear D gene. This CDR3 comprises 13 residues. Germline CDR1 KGHDR, CDR2 SFDVKD. V lost 3 bases and J lost 7, with 9 bases in between. CDR3 sequence (DNA): TGTGCCACCAGTGATGATGGTCACCAGCCCCAGCATTTT. It is translated as CATSDDGHQPQHF.